This T cell receptor beta chain was recorded in a study of identical twins. Study outcomes and limitations: Abundant beta clonotypes from cord blood had fewer insertions, unlike memory repertoires, which showed none.

This clonotype has a handful of counts. Its antigen remains unidentified. TCRdb re-derived calls from the 5' RACE reads in MiXCR, one entry per CDR3 protein. The data contain some 900,000 distinct CDR3 sequences, more than 9% of them singletons. The V end lost 3 bases, the J end lost 8 bases, and 14 bases lay between the germline ends. The V gene's germline CDR1 is MGHRA and CDR2 YSYEKL. This CDR3 is 14 amino acids long. The same data also went into a second study, on yellow fever vaccine responses in identical twins.

The sequencing input was PBMCs. The chain carries TRBV4-1 and TRBJ2-1; D is tentatively TRBD1 or TRBD2 (6 bases each). This receptor was identified in a young woman in good health. The CDR3 coding sequence is TGCGCCAGCAGCCAGATGAGGGGGGTGGATGAGCAGTTCTTC. As protein: CASSQMRGVDEQFF.